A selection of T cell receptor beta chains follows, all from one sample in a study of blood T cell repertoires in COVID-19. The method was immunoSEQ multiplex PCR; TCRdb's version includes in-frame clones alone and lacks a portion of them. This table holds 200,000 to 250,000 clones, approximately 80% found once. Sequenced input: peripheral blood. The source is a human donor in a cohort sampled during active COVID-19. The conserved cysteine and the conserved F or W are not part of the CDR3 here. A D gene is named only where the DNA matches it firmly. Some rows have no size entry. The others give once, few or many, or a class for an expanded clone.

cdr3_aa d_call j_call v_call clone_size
ASSLFGTGLQETQY TRBD1 TRBJ2-5 TRBV27 .
ASSPSGAETQY . TRBJ2-5 TRBV11-3 few
ASSLGTEETQY . TRBJ2-5 TRBV7-9 .
ASSLGGSYGYT . TRBJ1-2 TRBV28 .
ASRRGGEKLF . TRBJ1-4 TRBV28 .
ASSLVLDSGRAWETQY TRBD2 TRBJ2-5 TRBV5-6 .
SVEDRRNTEAF TRBD1 TRBJ1-1 TRBV29-1 .
ASSFGLAGVDEQF TRBD2 TRBJ2-1 TRBV5-5 .
ASSYGHDSYNEQF . TRBJ2-1 TRBV6-5 few
ASSPGQGEVTQY TRBD1 TRBJ2-5 TRBV7-2 .
ASSEGRWEGDTQY TRBD2 TRBJ2-3 TRBV7-2 .
ASSTGSGNTIY . TRBJ1-3 TRBV6-5 .
ASSLGAGGSQETQY . TRBJ2-5 TRBV11-3 once
ASSPTGGALKY TRBD1 TRBJ2-3 TRBV12-3/TRBV12-4 .
AIKSTEGNTEAF . TRBJ1-1 TRBV2 .
ASSQGDYTQY . TRBJ2-3 TRBV3-1/TRBV3-2 .
ASHDHRGRRPAF TRBD1 TRBJ1-1 TRBV19 .
AISGTSGSSLQETQY TRBD2 TRBJ2-5 TRBV10-3 .
AISEYSASETYNEQF . TRBJ2-1 TRBV10-3 .
ASTPGFGDRGHRRNTEAF TRBD1 TRBJ1-1 TRBV19 .
ASSARQGHNSPLH TRBD1 TRBJ1-6 TRBV7-2 .
ASRSTGNQPQH . TRBJ1-5 TRBV28 .
AARGMYNEQF TRBD1 TRBJ2-1 TRBV10-3 few
ASSLGGTLNQPQH . TRBJ1-5 TRBV5-8 .
ASSLGVAGGMNEQF TRBD2 TRBJ2-1 TRBV5-1 .
ASSPGQGPTNEKLF TRBD1 TRBJ1-4 TRBV5-4 .
ASSAPPGGANVLT . TRBJ2-6 TRBV11-1 .
AVGQGEHPGELF TRBD1 TRBJ2-2 TRBV10-1 .
ASSFGGGPTDTQY TRBD2 TRBJ2-3 TRBV28 .
ASSLRGGGTDTQY . TRBJ2-3 TRBV6-5 .
ASSKQGRDGYT TRBD1 TRBJ1-2 TRBV28 few
ASSPVGQGGSPLH TRBD1 TRBJ1-6 TRBV7-9 .
ASSRRGNYGYT . TRBJ1-2 TRBV19 .
ASSELPRGGGNQPQH . TRBJ1-5 TRBV6-1 once
ASSSFGQLAEQY . TRBJ2-7 TRBV7-2 .
ASRRGTGPYSPLH TRBD1 TRBJ1-6 TRBV6-5 .
ATSRDPGQHAYEQY . TRBJ2-7 TRBV15 .
ASSLDQQGGYT . TRBJ1-2 TRBV5-4 .
ASSWTGSGELF TRBD1 TRBJ2-2 TRBV27 .
ASSQAPLAGTDTQY TRBD2 TRBJ2-3 TRBV4-2 .